This TCR beta chain was sequenced during a study of CD8 T cells in ankylosing spondylitis. Broader study findings: Blood from ankylosing spondylitis patients appeared to carry a characteristic roughly eight-variant TCR beta motif. Earlier work had already found some motif variants in reactive arthritis synovial fluid and blood.

A single count supports this clonotype. Its antigen is not identified. At one of its ends the junction is not consistent with the germline gene, which may arise from a read error. CDR3 size: 14 residues. Germline CDR1 reads SEHNR; CDR2 reads FQNEAQ (reference sequence). In making TCR beta libraries, quantitative 5'-RACE with molecular barcodes was used. MiXCR, run by TCRdb on the 5' RACE reads, gives a single entry per CDR3 protein. The sample carries 30,000 to 45,000 distinct CDR3 sequences, around 15% recorded once. Material for sequencing was synovial fluid, either unsorted or a sorted T cell fraction (not recorded which). The sequence derives from a male donor with ankylosing spondylitis. The V and J genes are TRBV7-9 and TRBJ1-6, with 9 bases fitting TRBD1. The CDR3 nucleotides read TGTGCCAGCAGCTGCGGACAGGGGAATTGTCCCCTCTACTTT. It specifies CASSCGQGNCPLYF.